This T cell receptor (beta chain) stems from a study of CD4+ T cells in melanoma (dated by TCRdb to between 2021 and 2022). About the full investigation: Neoantigen-specific CD4+ T cells in human melanoma were investigated in the study.

Overall study results and their limits: Neoantigen-specific CD4+ T cells were reported to be correlated with the function of CD8+ T cells, macrophages and B cells. Neoantigen-specific CD4+ T cells in melanoma were reported to show diverse differentiation states.

Donors were patients with melanoma. Trimming costs V 8 bases and J 1 base, and their ends lie 20 bases apart. There are 16 amino acids in the CDR3, from cysteine to phenylalanine inclusive. This entry keeps only the CDR3 DNA: 48 bases, framed from base 1. As encoded in the germline V gene (reference sequence), CDR1 is SEHNR while CDR2 is FQNEAQ. To prepare the library, the immunoSEQ multiplex PCR assay was applied. TCRdb took this table from immuneACCESS and kept in-frame rearrangements with V and J called. Such tables lack part of the clones; where checked against another copy, unresolved V genes explain under half of the gap, and the rest is unexplained. The sample table lists roughly 140,000 clones, 80% to 95% of them with a count of one. About 1.6% of the sample is in the top ten clones. In regard to this clone: Its antigen is currently not known. Per-nucleotide qualities are absent, and no much larger clonotype sits a single base away.

The source of this sequence is a human donor with melanoma. This sequence uses TRBV7-9 and TRBJ1-2; TRBD1 is a possible D gene, resting on 5 matching bases. The CDR3 in this case is CASANAGGGGNYGYTF. The DNA is as follows: TGTGCCAGCGCCAACGCGGGGGGAGGCGGTAACTATGGCTACACCTTC.